The rows below give T cell receptor beta chains drawn from one sample of a study of T cell repertoires in cytomegalovirus infection. Their antigen targets remain unknown. TCRdb re-called the reads with MiXCR, one entry per CDR3 protein. The profile shows about 740,000 distinct CDR3 sequences, roughly a third of them singletons. The source was cultured PBMCs, collected from culture after CMV antigen stimulation. The receptors stem from a human donor in good health (CMV status not recorded). Some clones in this sample may be carry-over from other donors' samples. CDR3s include the opening cysteine and the closing phenylalanine or tryptophan. D genes are given only for firm matches. Expanded clones are given a class, and other clones once, few, many or no size at all.

d_gene: TRBD1
abundance: few
v_gene: TRBV29-1
j_gene: TRBJ1-2
CDR3aa: CSAGRDSNYGYTF
CDR3nt: TGCAGCGCTGGTCGGGACAGCAACTATGGCTACACCTTC

d_gene: NA
abundance: NA
v_gene: TRBV11-2
j_gene: TRBJ2-7
CDR3aa: CASSFPAGDYEQYF
CDR3nt: TGTGCCAGCAGCTTTCCCGCAGGCGACTACGAGCAGTACTTC

d_gene: NA
abundance: NA
v_gene: TRBV7-2
j_gene: TRBJ1-1
CDR3aa: CASSLVGVAFF
CDR3nt: TGTGCCAGCAGCTTAGTTGGGGTTGCTTTCTTT

d_gene: NA
abundance: many
v_gene: TRBV7-2
j_gene: TRBJ2-3
CDR3aa: CASSNKVGSTDTQYF
CDR3nt: TGTGCCAGCAGCAACAAAGTAGGGAGCACAGATACGCAGTATTTT

d_gene: NA
abundance: NA
v_gene: TRBV6-8
j_gene: TRBJ2-2
CDR3aa: CASSPSSTGELFF
CDR3nt: TGTGCCAGCAGCCCTAGCAGCACCGGGGAGCTGTTTTTT

d_gene: NA
abundance: few
v_gene: TRBV2
j_gene: TRBJ1-1
CDR3aa: CASSEAGTWNTEAFF
CDR3nt: TGTGCCAGCAGTGAAGCGGGGACATGGAACACTGAAGCTTTCTTT

d_gene: NA
abundance: NA
v_gene: TRBV4-1
j_gene: TRBJ2-4
CDR3aa: CASSQPPAGRAKNIQYF
CDR3nt: TGCGCCAGCAGCCAACCCCCGGCAGGGCGAGCCAAAAACATTCAGTACTTC

d_gene: NA
abundance: NA
v_gene: TRBV19
j_gene: TRBJ1-3
CDR3aa: CASTLLGRIAGNTIYF
CDR3nt: TGTGCCAGTACCTTACTCGGGCGGATTGCTGGAAACACCATATATTTT

d_gene: NA
abundance: few
v_gene: TRBV7-9
j_gene: TRBJ2-5
CDR3aa: CASSPSGLEETQYF
CDR3nt: TGTGCCAGCAGCCCATCTGGGCTAGAAGAGACCCAGTACTTC

d_gene: NA
abundance: many
v_gene: TRBV7-2
j_gene: TRBJ2-1
CDR3aa: CASSLGGGGEQFF
CDR3nt: TGTGCCAGCAGCTTAGGCGGAGGGGGTGAGCAGTTCTTC